This T cell receptor beta chain was documented in a study of T cell changes during pregnancy in multiple sclerosis. This CDR3 contains 15 residues. V lost 8 bases and J lost 3; bases outside the gene matches: 9. CDR1 is MNHNY and CDR2 is SVGAGI in the germline V gene (reference sequence). Generated by immunoSEQ multiplex PCR, the TCRdb table keeps only in-frame clones and is missing some. The profile shows 72,000 or so clones, 90% to 95% of them singletons. The chain recombines TRBV6-6 with TRBJ1-1; 10 bases fit TRBD1. This receptor was identified in a female donor with multiple sclerosis, enrolled in a pregnancy study. This sample comprised peripheral blood, obtained in the second trimester of pregnancy. CDR3: CASCRAGTGDTEAFF. The CDR3 DNA reads as TGTGCCAGCTGCCGGGCCGGGACAGGGGACACTGAAGCTTTCTTT.